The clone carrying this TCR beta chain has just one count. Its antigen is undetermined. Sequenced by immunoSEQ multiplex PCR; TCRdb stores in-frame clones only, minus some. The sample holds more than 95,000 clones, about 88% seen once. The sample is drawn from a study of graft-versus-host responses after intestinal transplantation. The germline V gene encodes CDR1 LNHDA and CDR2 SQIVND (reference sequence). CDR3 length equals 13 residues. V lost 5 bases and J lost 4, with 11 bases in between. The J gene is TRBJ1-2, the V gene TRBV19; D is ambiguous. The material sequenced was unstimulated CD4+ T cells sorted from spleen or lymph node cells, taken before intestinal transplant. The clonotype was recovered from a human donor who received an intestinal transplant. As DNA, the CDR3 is TGTGCCAGTAGTCGGCGAGGGTTCTATGGCTACACCTTC. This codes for CASSRRGFYGYTF.